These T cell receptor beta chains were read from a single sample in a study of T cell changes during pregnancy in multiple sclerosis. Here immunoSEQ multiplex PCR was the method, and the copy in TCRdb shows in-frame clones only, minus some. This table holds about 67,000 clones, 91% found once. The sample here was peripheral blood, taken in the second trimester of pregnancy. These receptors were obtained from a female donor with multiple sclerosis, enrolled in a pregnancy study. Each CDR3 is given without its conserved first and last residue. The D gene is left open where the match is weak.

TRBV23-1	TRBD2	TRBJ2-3	AGIVGLADTDTQY
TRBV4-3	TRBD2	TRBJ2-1	ASSPSGLAGPRGYNEQF
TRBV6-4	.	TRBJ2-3	ASSDSRSLLYTDTQY
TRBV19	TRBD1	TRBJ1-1	ASSPGQGLTEAF
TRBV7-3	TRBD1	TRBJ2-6	ASSRDRGSSGANVLT
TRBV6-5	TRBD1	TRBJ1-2	ASTWGTGGGGYT
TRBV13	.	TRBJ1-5	ASSLGLRQPQH
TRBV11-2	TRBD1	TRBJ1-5	ASSLAGQEGGQPQH
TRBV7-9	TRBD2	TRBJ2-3	ASSWGLAGDTQY
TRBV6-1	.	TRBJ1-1	ASSGPNTEAF
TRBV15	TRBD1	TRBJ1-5	ATSLILTGWSSQPQH
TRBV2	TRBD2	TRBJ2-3	ASTLAATDTQY
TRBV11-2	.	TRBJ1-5	ASSLAAGSNQPQH
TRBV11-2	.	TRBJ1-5	ASSFSPGQPQH
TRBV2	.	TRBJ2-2	ASSDALNGELF
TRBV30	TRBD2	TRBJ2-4	AWSVAGSVDIQY
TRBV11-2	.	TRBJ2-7	ASTPIRSYEQY
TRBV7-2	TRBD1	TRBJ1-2	ASSPYLGGQGDGYT
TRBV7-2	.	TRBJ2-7	ASSLDRRSYEQY
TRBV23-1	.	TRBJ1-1	ASTGLLTLNTEAF
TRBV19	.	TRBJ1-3	ATTSVTGNTIY
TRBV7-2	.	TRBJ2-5	ASSLSPGETQY
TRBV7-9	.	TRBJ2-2	ASSYGQTGELF
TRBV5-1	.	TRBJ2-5	ASSLDDSTGETQY
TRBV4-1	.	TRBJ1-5	ASSLEPQGGQPQH
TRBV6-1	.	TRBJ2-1	ASSESGGAVVRNEQF
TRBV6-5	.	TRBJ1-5	ASRTHGYDQPQH
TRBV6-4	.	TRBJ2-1	ASSDGIGRNEQF
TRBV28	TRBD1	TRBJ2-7	ASITGDYEQY
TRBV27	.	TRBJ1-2	ASSLSWGDGYT
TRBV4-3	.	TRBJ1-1	ASSQESQNTEAF
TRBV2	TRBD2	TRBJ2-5	ASYGGASGRAQETQY
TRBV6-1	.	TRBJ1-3	ASPLSSGNTIY
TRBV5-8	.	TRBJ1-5	ASSLGQLYSNQPQH
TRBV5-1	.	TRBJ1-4	ASSSETGLNEKLF